Listed below are T cell receptor beta chains from one sample, sequenced in a study of metastatic and nonmetastatic thyroid tumors. TCRdb re-processed the PCR reads through MiXCR. The sample carries approximately 37,000 clones, around 23% recorded once. The sequenced sample consisted of tumor tissue. All receptors derive from a male donor with papillary thyroid cancer or a benign thyroid nodule (not recorded which). Some clones in this sample may be carry-over from other donors' samples. Each CDR3 is given with its conserved first and last residue. The order of the fields is V gene, clone size, D gene, J gene, CDR3 protein, CDR3 DNA. D genes are given only for firm matches. Rows give clone size only sometimes, using once, few, many, or a class for an expanded clone.

TRBV20-1,.,.,TRBJ1-5,CSATLTWAEWEPQHF,TGCAGTGCCACTCTGACCTGGGCTGAATGGGAGCCCCAGCATTTT
TRBV19,few,TRBD1,TRBJ2-2,CASSQQGYTGELFF,TGTGCCAGTAGTCAACAGGGGTACACCGGGGAGCTGTTTTTT
TRBV12-3/TRBV12-4,many,.,TRBJ2-2,CASSLSVAGNTGELFF,TGTGCCAGCAGTCTATCCGTGGCGGGGAACACCGGGGAGCTGTTTTTT
TRBV18,many,.,TRBJ2-7,CASSPDRYEQYF,TGTGCCAGCTCACCGGACCGTTACGAGCAGTACTTC
TRBV11-1,many,TRBD2,TRBJ2-1,CASSTSGSSYNEQFF,TGTGCCAGCAGTACCAGCGGGAGCTCCTACAATGAGCAGTTCTTC
TRBV6-2/TRBV6-3,many,.,TRBJ1-2,CASKEGVYGYTF,TGTGCCAGCAAAGAGGGCGTGTATGGCTACACCTTC
TRBV10-3,.,.,TRBJ2-2,CAISGPDVNTGELFF,TGTGCCATCAGTGGTCCAGACGTGAACACCGGGGAGCTGTTTTTT
TRBV7-2,many,.,TRBJ1-1,CASSLGQNTEAFF,TGTGCCAGCAGCTTAGGACAGAACACTGAAGCTTTCTTT
TRBV11-2,.,.,TRBJ2-7,CASSLEYSAPGSYNSYEQYF,.
TRBV7-2,many,.,TRBJ1-3,CASSLGASSSGNTIYF,TGTGCCAGCAGCTTGGGGGCCTCGAGCTCTGGAAACACCATATATTTT
TRBV7-8,few,.,TRBJ1-1,CASILSVAGSFFTEAFF,TGTGCCAGCATCTTATCGGTGGCAGGTTCGTTTTTCACTGAAGCTTTCTTT
TRBV28,few,.,TRBJ2-7,CANSLPPLSGPYEQYF,TGTGCCAACAGTTTACCCCCCCTAAGTGGGCCCTACGAGCAGTACTTC
TRBV18,many,TRBD2,TRBJ2-3,CASSPGLAGVVTQYF,TGTGCCAGCTCACCGGGACTAGCGGGAGTAGTGACGCAGTATTTT
TRBV6-1,many,.,TRBJ1-2,CASSPRDNVGGYTF,TGTGCCAGCAGTCCCCGGGATAACGTGGGTGGCTACACCTTC
TRBV5-1,many,.,TRBJ1-2,CASSVDNTGVYGYTF,TGCGCCAGCAGCGTCGACAACACGGGGGTGTATGGCTACACCTTC
TRBV20-1,medium-sized,.,TRBJ2-7,CSARMEGARYEQYF,TGCAGTGCTAGGATGGAGGGGGCGCGTTACGAGCAGTACTTC
TRBV28,.,.,TRBJ2-7,CASTTTGAWEQYF,TGTGCCAGCACCACGACCGGGGCGTGGGAGCAGTACTTC
TRBV6-5,few,TRBD2,TRBJ2-1,CASSNTAGLANSRQFF,TGTGCCAGCAGTAACACGGCGGGACTAGCGAACTCACGGCAGTTCTTC
TRBV2,many,.,TRBJ2-1,CASSEGLILNEQFF,TGTGCCAGCAGCGAGGGACTGATCCTGAATGAGCAGTTCTTC
TRBV2,many,.,TRBJ2-7,CASGRAGVGEQYF,TGTGCCAGCGGAAGGGCAGGGGTAGGCGAGCAGTACTTC
TRBV29-1,.,.,TRBJ2-7,CSVEVRGERDVLGVHYF,TGCAGCGTTGAAGTGAGGGGGGAGCGTGACGTACTCGGAGTGCATTACTTC
TRBV11-2,many,TRBD2,TRBJ2-5,CASSSLRSGRWETQYF,TGTGCCAGCAGCTCCCTCCGTAGCGGGAGGTGGGAGACCCAGTACTTC
TRBV27,few,.,TRBJ1-2,CASSSSGANYGYTF,TGTGCCAGCAGTTCGTCCGGAGCTAACTATGGCTACACCTTC
TRBV20-1,.,.,TRBJ1-1,CNPTELNTEAFF,TGCAACCCGACTGAGCTGAACACTGAAGCTTTCTTT
TRBV6-1,few,TRBD1,TRBJ1-6,CASSEVVSGTVNSPLHF,TGTGCCAGCAGTGAAGTCGTAAGTGGGACAGTTAATTCACCCCTCCACTTT
TRBV11-1,.,TRBD1,TRBJ2-7,CASSFKTGTDPYEQYF,TGTGCCAGCAGCTTCAAGACCGGGACAGACCCCTACGAGCAGTACTTC
TRBV30,.,TRBD2,TRBJ2-3,CAWGREGRSDTQYF,TGTGCCTGGGGGAGGGAGGGTAGGTCAGATACGCAGTATTTT
TRBV2,many,TRBD1,TRBJ1-5,CASSGQEGQPQHF,TGTGCCAGCAGCGGACAGGAGGGTCAGCCCCAGCATTTT
TRBV28,few,.,TRBJ2-7,CASSPPYRYYEQYF,TGTGCCAGCAGTCCCCCTTACAGATACTACGAGCAGTACTTC
TRBV5-1,many,.,TRBJ2-1,CASSGGLRSSYNEQFF,TGCGCCAGCAGCGGCGGACTTAGGAGCTCCTACAATGAGCAGTTCTTC
TRBV27,many,.,TRBJ2-1,CASRSRGHNEQFF,TGTGCCAGCAGATCCCGCGGGCACAATGAGCAGTTCTTC
TRBV19,few,TRBD2,TRBJ2-7,CASSIYRTSFYEQYF,TGTGCCAGTAGTATATACCGGACTAGCTTTTACGAGCAGTACTTC
TRBV20-1,many,.,TRBJ2-1,CSARDRDRSYNEQFF,TGCAGTGCTAGAGACCGGGACCGCTCCTACAATGAGCAGTTCTTC
TRBV15,.,.,TRBJ2-7,CATSRVIGSHDDQYF,TGTGCCACCAGCAGAGTTATCGGGAGTCATGACGATCAGTACTTC
TRBV5-1,.,.,TRBJ1-2,CASSLDPGAGDGYTF,TGCGCCAGCAGCTTGGACCCCGGGGCAGGCGATGGCTACACCTTC
TRBV5-8,many,.,TRBJ2-2,CASSLKGGTGELFF,TGTGCCAGCAGCTTGAAGGGGGGAACCGGGGAGCTGTTTTTT
TRBV24-1,few,.,TRBJ1-5,CATSEQTNQPQHF,TGTGCCACCAGTGAGCAGACTAATCAGCCCCAGCATTTT
TRBV9,many,.,TRBJ2-2,CASSQDGTGELFF,TGTGCCAGCAGCCAGGACGGGACCGGGGAGCTGTTTTTT
TRBV28,many,TRBD2,TRBJ2-3,CASSFAGGSTDTQYF,TGTGCCAGCAGTTTTGCGGGAGGCAGCACAGATACGCAGTATTTT
TRBV5-6,many,.,TRBJ2-5,CASRPLTGQETQYF,TGTGCCAGCAGACCCTTGACAGGACAAGAGACCCAGTACTTC
TRBV6-1,.,.,TRBJ2-6,CASGVSSRANVLTF,TGTGCCAGCGGGGTCAGCTCCCGTGCCAACGTCTTGACTTTC
TRBV3-1,many,TRBD2,TRBJ2-2,CASSQDPSGRTAGELFF,TGTGCCAGCAGCCAAGATCCTAGCGGGAGGACGGCCGGGGAGCTGTTTTTT
TRBV27,.,TRBD2,TRBJ2-1,CASRASGEVEQFF,TGTGCCAGCAGGGCTAGCGGGGAGGTTGAGCAGTTCTTC
TRBV15,.,.,TRBJ1-2,CATSRELRGRFYGYTF,TGTGCCACCAGTAGAGAATTGCGGGGTCGCTTCTATGGCTACACCTTC
TRBV19,few,.,TRBJ2-1,CASSDLASSYNEQFF,TGTGCCAGTAGCGACCTAGCAAGCTCCTACAATGAGCAGTTCTTC
TRBV29-1,.,.,TRBJ2-7,CSVDGPSCGSYEHYF,TGCAGCGTTGACGGCCCCTCATGCGGATCCTACGAGCATTACTTC
TRBV19,many,.,TRBJ2-7,CASSSPGVAVYEQYF,TGTGCCAGTAGTTCGCCGGGAGTTGCTGTCTACGAGCAGTACTTC
TRBV28,many,.,TRBJ2-2,CASSYLFGSGELFF,TGTGCCAGCAGCTACCTCTTCGGGTCCGGGGAGCTGTTTTTT
TRBV28,.,.,TRBJ2-2,CASSLIAVELFF,TGTGCCAGCAGTTTAATAGCCGTGGAGCTGTTTTTT
TRBV12-3/TRBV12-4,many,.,TRBJ1-2,CASSRDFYGYTF,TGTGCCAGCAGCAGGGATTTCTATGGCTACACCTTC
TRBV11-2,.,.,TRBJ2-2,CASSHQTGELFF,TGTGCCAGCAGCCATCAAACCGGGGAGCTGTTTTTT
TRBV11-1,.,TRBD2,TRBJ2-1,CASTRWLAGRRRYNEQFF,TGTGCCAGCACCAGGTGGTTAGCGGGAAGGCGAAGGTACAATGAGCAGTTCTTC
TRBV28,medium-sized,.,TRBJ1-1,CASTLRGVNTEAFF,TGTGCCAGCACCCTCAGGGGCGTTAACACTGAAGCTTTCTTT
TRBV7-3,many,.,TRBJ1-1,CASSLTGVNTEAFF,TGTGCCAGCAGCTTAACGGGCGTGAACACTGAAGCTTTCTTT
TRBV11-1,once,TRBD2,TRBJ2-3,CASSLFLAGTDTQYF,TGTGCCAGCAGCTTATTCCTAGCGGGGACAGATACGCAGTATTTT
TRBV28,medium-sized,.,TRBJ2-7,CASSPRDFEQYF,TGTGCCAGCAGCCCCAGGGACTTCGAGCAGTACTTC
TRBV5-6,many,.,TRBJ1-6,CASSQKGSPLHF,TGTGCCAGCAGCCAGAAGGGTTCACCCCTCCACTTT
TRBV3-1,many,.,TRBJ2-5,CASSQEQETQYF,TGTGCCAGCAGCCAAGAACAAGAGACCCAGTACTTC
TRBV3-1,.,.,TRBJ2-7,CASSQLRGQSEQYF,TGTGCCAGCAGCCAATTACGGGGCCAGAGCGAGCAGTACTTC